What follows are 9 T cell receptor beta chains derived from one specimen sequenced in a study of T cells in Graves' hyperthyroidism and ophthalmopathy. What was amplified from RNA transcripts were TCR beta CDR3 regions. When the TCR CDR3 underwent first-round RT-PCR, the HTBI primer set was used. Using its own MiXCR run on the multiplex PCR reads, TCRdb lists one record per CDR3 protein. In the table there are about 500,000 distinct CDR3 sequences, around 15% of which are singletons. Sequenced sample: blood. Source of these receptors: a young woman with Graves' ophthalmopathy.

The chain has TRBV2 and TRBJ2-5; 12 bases line up with TRBD1. Germline loops: CDR1 SNHLY, CDR2 FYNNEI. V trimming: 4 bases; J trimming: 2 bases; junction bases outside the gene matches: 5. The CDR3 is 16 amino acids. CDR3 bases: TGTGCCAGCAGTGGGGGACAGGGGGCGAGGCAAGAGACCCAGTACTTC. Translated: CASSGGQGARQETQYF.

This clonotype has at least ten counts. The rearrangement links TRBV28 to TRBJ2-1; a possible D gene is TRBD2 (5 bases). Germline loops: CDR1 MDHEN, CDR2 SYDVKM. V lost 6 bases and J 3 bases, leaving 21 bases between the germline ends. CDR3 length: 17 amino acids. DNA for the CDR3: TGTGCCAGCAGCCCCTCCCTACTCCGGGATGGCTACAATGAGCAGTTCTTC. Protein sequence: CASSPSLLRDGYNEQFF.

This clonotype was found many times. The V call is TRBV3-1, the J call TRBJ1-1; 9 bases align to TRBD1. This CDR3 has 16 residues. The trim removed 2 bases at V and 9 bases at J, leaving 13 bases unmatched. From germline, CDR1 is LGHDT and CDR2 YNNKEL (reference sequence). The CDR3 loop reads CASSQFRNRDRAKAFF. In nucleotides, the CDR3 is TGTGCCAGCAGCCAATTCCGAAACCGGGACAGGGCGAAAGCTTTCTTT.

This clonotype was seen many times. V gene TRBV12-3 or TRBV12-4 combines with J gene TRBJ2-3; possible D gene TRBD2, 6 bases. The CDR3 runs 15 residues. The V end lost 6 bases, the J end lost 0 bases, and 13 bases lay between the germline ends. CDR3 sequence reads: CASRMDYSSTDTQYF. CDR3 nucleotide sequence: TGTGCCAGCAGAATGGACTACTCTAGCACAGATACGCAGTATTTT.

This clonotype has a count of ten or more. This chain links TRBV2 with TRBJ2-7; D is possibly TRBD2 (6 bases). CDR1 and CDR2 from the germline V gene are SNHLY and FYNNEI. This CDR3 comprises 15 residues. Trimming left V 4 bases short and J 1 base short, with 14 bases between. CDR3 protein: CASSAYSGESYEQYF. CDR3 in DNA: TGTGCCAGCAGTGCCTATAGCGGAGAGTCCTACGAGCAGTACTTC.

J is TRBJ2-1 and V is TRBV7-3; 8 bases agree with TRBD1. Trimming cost V 5 bases and J 6 bases; bases outside gene matches: 3. This CDR3 has 13 residues. Germline V CDR1 and CDR2: SGHTA, FQGTGA. DNA of the CDR3: TGTGCCAGCAGCCAGGGGGCTAGCAATGAGCAGTTCTTC. Protein sequence: CASSQGASNEQFF.

This clonotype came up a few times. The rearrangement joins TRBV29-1 to TRBJ2-7, with a tentative D call TRBD2 (6 bases). There are 12 residues in the CDR3. Germline V lookup: CDR1 SQVTM, CDR2 ANQGSEA. Trimming removed 4 bases from V and 1 base from J, with 8 bases in between. The DNA of the CDR3 is TGCAGCGTTGGCGGGAAATCCTACGAGCAGTACTTC. Translated: CSVGGKSYEQYF.

This clonotype has at least ten counts. The rearrangement uses TRBV5-1 and TRBJ2-7, with 10 bases matching TRBD2. The length of the CDR3 is 16 residues. After removal of 4 bases from V and 5 bases from J, the junction contained 12 bases not matched to a gene. Germline lookup yields CDR1 SGHRS and CDR2 YFSETQ. CDR3 in DNA: TGCGCCAGCAGCGAACTAGCGGGACTACGGGGGGACGAGCAGTACTTC. Its protein is CASSELAGLRGDEQYF.

The rearrangement links TRBV29-1 to TRBJ1-5; D not certain. The ends were cut back, 7 bases at V and 3 bases at J, with 13 bases in the middle. Germline loops: CDR1 SQVTM, CDR2 ANQGSEA. The CDR3 has 13 amino acids. This CDR3 is CSAKSGFNQPQHF. DNA of the CDR3: TGCAGCGCCAAGAGTGGCTTCAATCAGCCCCAGCATTTT. The full variable domain, its missing parts supplied by reference TRBV29-1 and TRBJ1-5, is SAVISQKPSRDICQRGTSLTIQCQVDSQVTMMFWYRQQPGQSLTLIATANQGSEATYESGFVIDKFPISRPNLTFSTLTVSNMSPEDSSIYLCSAKSGFNQPQHFGDGTRLSIL.